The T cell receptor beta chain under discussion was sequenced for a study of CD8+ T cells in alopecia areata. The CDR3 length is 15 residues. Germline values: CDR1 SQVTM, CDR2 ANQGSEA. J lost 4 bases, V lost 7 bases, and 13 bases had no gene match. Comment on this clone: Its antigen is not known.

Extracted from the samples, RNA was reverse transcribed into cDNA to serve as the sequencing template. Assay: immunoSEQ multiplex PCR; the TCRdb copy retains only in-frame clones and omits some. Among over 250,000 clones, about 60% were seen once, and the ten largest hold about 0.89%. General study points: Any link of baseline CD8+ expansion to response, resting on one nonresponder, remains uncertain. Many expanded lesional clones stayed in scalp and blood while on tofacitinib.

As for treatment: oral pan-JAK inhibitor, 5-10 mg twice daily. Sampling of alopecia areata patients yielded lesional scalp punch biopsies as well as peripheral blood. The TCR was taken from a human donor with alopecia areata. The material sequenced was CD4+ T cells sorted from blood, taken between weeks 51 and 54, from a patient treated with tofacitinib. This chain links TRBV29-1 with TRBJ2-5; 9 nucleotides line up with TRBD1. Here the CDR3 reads CSAAPGTGSGETQYF. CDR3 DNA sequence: TGCAGCGCCGCACCCGGGACAGGGAGCGGAGAGACCCAGTACTTC. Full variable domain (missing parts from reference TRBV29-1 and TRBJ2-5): SAVISQKPSRDICQRGTSLTIQCQVDSQVTMMFWYRQQPGQSLTLIATANQGSEATYESGFVIDKFPISRPNLTFSTLTVSNMSPEDSSIYLCSAAPGTGSGETQYFGPGTRLLVL.